A selection of T cell receptor beta chains follows, all from one sample in a study of blood T cell repertoires in COVID-19. Assay used: immunoSEQ multiplex PCR; TCRdb lists only in-frame clones, some missing. This table has 95,000 or so clones, roughly 80% appearing once. The sequenced sample consisted of peripheral blood. These receptor sequences come from a human donor in a cohort sampled during active COVID-19. CDR3s include the opening cysteine and the closing phenylalanine or tryptophan. Each record gives: J gene, D gene, clone size, V gene, CDR3 DNA, CDR3 protein. D genes are given only for firm matches. The size of a clone is reported for some rows only, either as once, few or many, or as a class for expanded clones.

TRBJ1-2,NA,NA,TRBV9,TGTGCCAGCAGCGTAGCTTCCACAGGGATCTATGGCTACACCTTC,CASSVASTGIYGYTF
TRBJ1-1,NA,once,TRBV29-1,TGCAGCGCTCAGGGGTTGGGCACTGAAGCTTTCTTT,CSAQGLGTEAFF
TRBJ1-1,NA,once,TRBV12-3/TRBV12-4,TGTGCCAGCAGTAAGACACCAGGCACTGAAGCTTTCTTT,CASSKTPGTEAFF
TRBJ2-7,NA,few,TRBV24-1,TGTGCCACCAGTGATTGTGAGAGCTCCTACGAGCAGTACTTC,CATSDCESSYEQYF
TRBJ2-5,TRBD1,NA,TRBV19,TGTGCCAGTAGTATACTCGACAGGGGCATCCAAGAGACCCAGTACTTC,CASSILDRGIQETQYF
TRBJ1-1,NA,NA,TRBV6-5,TGTGCCAGCAGTTACCCCCAGGGGTCTGAAGCTTTCTTT,CASSYPQGSEAFF
TRBJ2-3,TRBD2,NA,TRBV7-9,TGTGCCAGCAGCTCACTCAGGACTAGCGGGGGGGGTACAGATACGCAGTATTTT,CASSSLRTSGGGTDTQYF
TRBJ1-2,TRBD1,NA,TRBV13,TGTGCCAGCAGCCCCCGGGACAGGGGGAGAAGTGGCTACACCTTC,CASSPRDRGRSGYTF
TRBJ1-4,TRBD1,NA,TRBV6-5,TGTGCCAGCGGAGAACTTGACAGGGGGAATGAAAAACTGTTTTTT,CASGELDRGNEKLFF
TRBJ2-1,TRBD1,NA,TRBV18,TGTGCCAGCTCACCCGGGACAGGAAATGAGCAGTTCTTC,CASSPGTGNEQFF
TRBJ1-2,TRBD1,medium-sized,TRBV29-1,TGCAGCGTTGAAGGGACAGGGGGCTCCTATGGCTACACCTTC,CSVEGTGGSYGYTF
TRBJ2-3,TRBD2,NA,TRBV6-5,TGTGCCAGCAGAACAGCGGGGGGCACAGATACGCAGTATTTT,CASRTAGGTDTQYF
TRBJ1-2,TRBD1,NA,TRBV7-8,TGTGCCAGCAGCTTAACCCCCTCCGGGACAGGATCTGAAAACTATGGCTACACCTTC,CASSLTPSGTGSENYGYTF
TRBJ2-3,NA,NA,TRBV6-1,TGTGCCAGCAGTGAGTGGCAAAGTACAGATACGCAGTATTTT,CASSEWQSTDTQYF
TRBJ1-6,NA,NA,TRBV2,TGTGCCAGCACTGGGAGGAATTCACCCCTCCACTTT,CASTGRNSPLHF
TRBJ2-7,TRBD1,NA,TRBV24-1,TGTGCCACCGGCCTCCTTAAATTCAGGGGGCCGTCCTACGAGCAGTACTTC,CATGLLKFRGPSYEQYF
TRBJ1-2,TRBD1,few,TRBV5-6,TGTGCCAGCAGCCCCGGACAGGGAATCCCGAATGGCTACACCTTC,CASSPGQGIPNGYTF
TRBJ2-5,NA,NA,TRBV5-1,TGCGCCAGCAGCTTGGCCGGGGGTCAAGAGACCCAGTACTTC,CASSLAGGQETQYF
TRBJ1-2,TRBD1,NA,TRBV19,TGTGCCAGTAGTAATAACAGGGGTTGGTATGGCTACACCTTC,CASSNNRGWYGYTF
TRBJ1-1,TRBD1,NA,TRBV5-1,TGCGCCAGCAGCTTGGACAGGGGGATAAACACTGAAGCTTTCTTT,CASSLDRGINTEAFF
TRBJ2-1,TRBD2,once,TRBV27,TGTGCCAGCAGTTTGCTAGCGGGAAGCTCCTACAATGAGCAGTTCTTC,CASSLLAGSSYNEQFF
TRBJ1-4,NA,NA,TRBV27,TGTGCCAGCAGTTGGGCCTCTAATGAAAAACTGTTTTTT,CASSWASNEKLFF
TRBJ2-2,TRBD2,NA,TRBV19,TGTGCCAGTCCTGTGGCGAAGCCCGGGACTAGCGGGAGGGCCACCGGGGAGCTGTTTTTT,CASPVAKPGTSGRATGELFF
TRBJ2-6,NA,NA,TRBV28,TGTGCCAGCAGTTCCCGTGTGGGTCAGGGGTCTGGGGCCAACGTCCTGACTTTC,CASSSRVGQGSGANVLTF
TRBJ1-1,NA,NA,TRBV10-2,TGCGCCAGCGGATGGACAGAGATGAACACTGAAGCTTTCTTT,CASGWTEMNTEAFF
TRBJ1-1,TRBD1,NA,TRBV28,TGTGCCAGCAGTTCCCCCACCCCGGGACAGGGGGTTAAAGGGGCTTTCTTT,CASSSPTPGQGVKGAFF
TRBJ1-2,NA,NA,TRBV19,TGTGCCAGTAGTATACGTCCGCCTCTAGCCTATGGCTACACCTTC,CASSIRPPLAYGYTF
TRBJ1-6,NA,NA,TRBV3-1/TRBV3-2,TGTGCCAGCAGCCTGGGGACAAATTATAATTCACCCCTCCACTTT,CASSLGTNYNSPLHF
TRBJ2-1,NA,NA,TRBV7-9,TGTGCCAGCGCGCAGGGGAACAATGAGCAGTTCTTC,CASAQGNNEQFF
TRBJ2-3,NA,NA,TRBV18,TGTGCCGGAGTTAAGGACAGATCTAGCACAGATACGCAGTATTTT,CAGVKDRSSTDTQYF
TRBJ2-4,TRBD1,once,TRBV5-1,TGCGCCAGCAGATGGGACAGCCCCAAAAACATTCAGTACTTC,CASRWDSPKNIQYF
TRBJ2-3,NA,NA,TRBV4-3,TGCGCCAGCAGCCAAGATCCTACAGGAGCCACAGATACGCAGTATTTT,CASSQDPTGATDTQYF
TRBJ2-7,TRBD2,NA,TRBV7-2,TGTGCCAGCAGCATAGAGCGGGGGGCAACCTACGAGCAGTACTTC,CASSIERGATYEQYF
TRBJ1-3,NA,few,TRBV28,TGTGCCAGCAGCCGGGGTCGGTTAAGCTCTGGAAACACCATATATTTT,CASSRGRLSSGNTIYF
TRBJ2-1,TRBD2,NA,TRBV19,TGTGCCAGTGAGAGGGGACTAGCGGACCACAATGAGCAGTTCTTC,CASERGLADHNEQFF
TRBJ2-1,TRBD2,NA,TRBV29-1,TGCAGCGTTGGGGTAGCGGGGGCATACAATGAGCAGTTCTTC,CSVGVAGAYNEQFF
TRBJ2-5,TRBD1,NA,TRBV10-3,TGTGCCATCAGTACAGGGGGCTCTGAAGAGACCCAGTACTTC,CAISTGGSEETQYF
TRBJ2-3,NA,NA,TRBV5-1,TGCGCCAGCAGCTTGTCAGGGGAAGCAGATACGCAGTATTTT,CASSLSGEADTQYF
TRBJ1-1,NA,NA,TRBV6-5,TGTGCCAGCAGTTACTCGTTACAGGTGGTCACTGAAGCTTTCTTT,CASSYSLQVVTEAFF
TRBJ2-3,NA,NA,TRBV19,TGTGCCAGTAGTAATGGGGCGACTAGCACAGATACGCAGTATTTT,CASSNGATSTDTQYF
TRBJ2-7,NA,once,TRBV4-3,TGCGCCAGCAGCCAAGAGATCGGGAGCGTCGGGGTGAACCACGAGCAGTACTTC,CASSQEIGSVGVNHEQYF
TRBJ1-5,TRBD1,NA,TRBV5-8,TGTGCCAGCAGCACCGGACAGGTTAGCAATCAGCCCCAGCATTTT,CASSTGQVSNQPQHF
TRBJ2-1,NA,NA,TRBV7-9,TGTGCCAGCAGCAAACCAGGTATACATGAGCAGTTCTTC,CASSKPGIHEQFF
TRBJ2-3,NA,NA,TRBV5-1,TGCGCCAGCAGCTCTTTAACTAGCACAGATACGCAGTATTTT,CASSSLTSTDTQYF
TRBJ2-6,TRBD2,NA,TRBV20-1,TGCAGTGCTAGTCTGCTAGCGGGATTTGCTGGGGCCAACGTCCTGACTTTC,CSASLLAGFAGANVLTF
TRBJ2-2,NA,NA,TRBV5-1,TGCGCCAGCAGCGTCGTCGGGGTTAACACCGGGGAGCTGTTTTTT,CASSVVGVNTGELFF
TRBJ1-2,TRBD1,NA,TRBV11-3,TGTGCCAGCAGCATCTGGACAGGGGGCGACTATGGCTACACCTTC,CASSIWTGGDYGYTF
TRBJ2-7,NA,NA,TRBV4-2,TGTGCCAGCAGCCCAAGAGTAAGTATAGTAGACGAGCAGTACTTC,CASSPRVSIVDEQYF